Listed here is a single T cell receptor (beta chain). Its antigen remains unidentified. This specimen comes from a study of T cells in Graves' hyperthyroidism and ophthalmopathy. Study results and caveats: Most clonotypes expanded in thyroid above 0.001 were likewise present in blood.

Amplification of TCR beta CDR3 regions used RNA as the template. The TCR CDR3 was amplified in a first-round RT-PCR using the HTBI primer set. TCRdb recomputed calls from the multiplex PCR reads with MiXCR, one row per CDR3 protein. Of more than 500,000 distinct CDR3 sequences listed, 15% to 20% are singletons. V gave up 5 bases and J gave up 5 bases; unmatched junction bases: 11. The CDR3 covers 16 residues. Germline loops: CDR1 SGHNT, CDR2 YYREEE (reference sequence). The rearrangement uses TRBV5-4 and TRBJ2-3; 10 positions agree with TRBD2. The sequenced sample consisted of blood. The clonotype originates from a woman aged 25 to 39 with Graves' ophthalmopathy. The CDR3 DNA reads TGTGCCAGCAGACGTACTCTAGCGGGAGTGGGAGATACGCAGTATTTT. Protein: CASRRTLAGVGDTQYF.